These 28 T cell receptor beta chains were all obtained from the same sample, sequenced in a study of CD8 T cells in Susac syndrome. It was with random hexamers that about 0.45 to 1 ug RNA was reverse transcribed. MiXCR was run by TCRdb on the immunoSEQ multiplex PCR reads, yielding one entry per CDR3 protein. The sample has approximately 200,000 distinct CDR3 sequences, about 95% seen once. The sample comprised CD4+ T cells from PBMCs. All receptors derive from a human donor with multiple sclerosis.

V usage is TRBV9 and J usage is TRBJ2-1; TRBD2 matches 12 bases. The CDR3 extends over 15 amino acids. V was pared by 3 bases and J by 4 bases, with 2 bases of the junction left unmatched. Germline CDR1 and CDR2: SGDLS and YYNGEE. The CDR3 spells CASSAGLAGYNEQFF. The CDR3 region has the DNA TGTGCCAGCAGCGCGGGACTAGCGGGTTACAATGAGCAGTTCTTC.

The genes are TRBV7-2 and TRBJ2-1; D is uncertain. V shed 6 bases and J shed 0 bases, with 15 bases lying between them. The CDR3 consists of 16 residues. Germline values: CDR1 SGHTA, CDR2 FQGNSA. This CDR3 reads CASRGGRWGSYNEQFF. The CDR3 DNA follows: TGTGCCAGCAGAGGTGGGCGATGGGGCTCCTACAATGAGCAGTTCTTC.

The rearrangement uses TRBV29-1 and TRBJ1-2; D remains ambiguous. Trimming pared 1 base from V and 4 bases from J, leaving 4 bases between. The CDR3 consists of 11 residues. Germline loops: CDR1 SQVTM, CDR2 ANQGSEA. The CDR3 sequence: CSVEGAYGYTF. For the CDR3, the DNA is TGCAGCGTTGAAGGGGCCTATGGCTACACCTTC.

The genes are TRBV25-1 and TRBJ1-1; D ambiguous. The V gene lost 1 base and the J gene lost 4 bases, with 10 bases spanning the gap. The CDR3 contains 14 residues. Germline loops: CDR1 MGHDK, CDR2 SYGVNS. CDR3 protein: CASSEWEEGTEAFF. CDR3 coding DNA: TGTGCCAGCAGTGAATGGGAGGAGGGCACTGAAGCTTTCTTT.

This chain connects TRBV20-1 to TRBJ2-7; 9 bases fit TRBD1. Looked up from germline, CDR1 is DFQATT and CDR2 is SNEGSKA (reference sequence). The ends lost 1 base at V and 4 bases at J; junction bases unmatched: 11. There are 16 residues in the CDR3. In DNA form, the CDR3 reads TGCAGTGCTAGAGGGGGAGCGGGACAGGGAGAATACGAGCAGTACTTC. It specifies CSARGGAGQGEYEQYF.

The chain carries TRBV11-2 and TRBJ1-1; D ambiguous. Trimming took 8 bases from V and 8 from J, leaving 9 bases between them. From germline, CDR1 is SGHAT and CDR2 FQNNGV. This CDR3 has 10 amino acids. This CDR3 is CASGDIEAFF. The CDR3 DNA follows: TGTGCCAGCGGAGACATAGAAGCTTTCTTT.

The chain joins TRBV2 to TRBJ2-1; tentative D call: TRBD2 (5 bases). The CDR3 length is 15 residues. The germline V and J ends were trimmed by 6 bases and 0 bases, with 12 bases remaining between them. In germline, CDR1 is SNHLY, CDR2 FYNNEI. The DNA of the CDR3 is TGTGCCAGCAGGGACTCGGGGAGCTCCTACAATGAGCAGTTCTTC. Its protein product is CASRDSGSSYNEQFF. Full variable domain (missing parts from reference TRBV2 and TRBJ2-1): EPEVTQTPSHQVTQMGQEVILRCVPISNHLYFYWYRQILGQKVEFLVSFYNNEISEKSEIFDDQFSVERPDGSNFTLKIRSTKLEDSAMYFCASRDSGSSYNEQFFGPGTRLTVL.

V usage is TRBV20-1 and J usage is TRBJ2-1; D is perhaps TRBD2 (6 bases). Trimming pared 0 bases from V and 4 bases from J, leaving 13 bases between. The CDR3 has 15 residues. CDR1 is DFQATT and CDR2 is SNEGSKA in the germline V gene (reference sequence). Written as DNA, the CDR3 is TGCAGTGCTAGAGATCTGGGCCTAGCGTACAATGAGCAGTTCTTC. Amino acids: CSARDLGLAYNEQFF.

This chain links TRBV6-5 with TRBJ2-7, with 7 bases that match TRBD1. This CDR3 spans 16 amino acids. Germline CDR1 MNHEY, CDR2 SVGAGI. Trimming took 7 bases from V and 0 from J; bases not matched to a gene: 12. The DNA of the CDR3 is TGTGCCAGCACTTTTGGGGGACAGCTTAGCTCCTACGAGCAGTACTTC. Translated, it gives CASTFGGQLSSYEQYF.

The rearrangement joins TRBV30 to TRBJ1-6; maybe TRBD1 (5 bases). This CDR3 spans 15 amino acids. The germline gives CDR1 GTSNPN, CDR2 SVGIG (reference sequence). The V end was cut by 0 bases, the J end by 7 bases, with 13 bases between. The CDR3 DNA reads TGTGCCTGGAGTGTACCGAGGGGTTCGAATTCACCCCTCCACTTT. Its translation is CAWSVPRGSNSPLHF.

This chain connects TRBV5-4 to TRBJ2-3; D is perhaps TRBD1 or TRBD2 (5 bases each). CDR3 size: 16 residues. V lost 3 bases and J lost 5, with 19 bases in between. Per the germline V gene, CDR1 is SGHNT and CDR2 is YYREEE (reference sequence). The CDR3: CASSWEWGPKGDTQYF. In DNA form, the CDR3 reads TGTGCCAGCAGCTGGGAGTGGGGACCAAAGGGAGATACGCAGTATTTT.

This sequence joins TRBV19 and TRBJ2-2; D remains unclear. From germline, CDR1 is LNHDA and CDR2 SQIVND (reference sequence). The CDR3 runs to 11 residues. V gave up 3 bases and J gave up 8 bases, with 4 bases separating them. In DNA, the CDR3 is TGTGCCAGTAGTATCGCTGGGGAGCTGTTTTTT. Its protein product is CASSIAGELFF.

The V gene is TRBV18, the J gene TRBJ1-2; D remains ambiguous. Trimming removed 1 base at V and 0 bases at J, with 9 bases between. This CDR3 comprises 15 residues. Germline lookup yields CDR1 KGHSH and CDR2 LQKENI. The CDR3 coding sequence is TGTGCCAGCTCACCACAGGGCGGGACTAACTATGGCTACACCTTC. It yields the protein CASSPQGGTNYGYTF.

This chain links TRBV15 with TRBJ1-5, with unresolved D. Trimming cost V 0 bases and J 5 bases, with 5 bases left between them. The CDR3 sequence is 13 residues long. Germline assignment: CDR1 LNHNV and CDR2 YYDKDF (reference sequence). The CDR3 DNA sequence: TGTGCCACCAGCAGAGAGCGACATCAGCCCCAGCATTTT. Amino acids: CATSRERHQPQHF.

The chain has TRBV24-1 and TRBJ2-3; D is uncertain. V was shortened by 7 bases and J by 0 bases, with 10 bases between the two germline ends. Germline assignment: CDR1 KGHDR and CDR2 SFDVKD. There are 14 residues in the CDR3. CDR3 nucleotide sequence: TGTGCCACCAGCCGCCAACTCAGCACAGATACGCAGTATTTT. This sequence encodes CATSRQLSTDTQYF.

This chain links TRBV7-9 with TRBJ2-2; D uncertain. Trimming took 6 bases from V and 0 from J, leaving 14 bases between them. This CDR3 is 16 amino acids long. Germline V lookup: CDR1 SEHNR, CDR2 FQNEAQ (reference sequence). The CDR3 protein is CASSSGPPPNTGELFF. The CDR3, as DNA: TGTGCCAGCAGTTCCGGGCCCCCCCCGAACACCGGGGAGCTGTTTTTT.

The J gene is TRBJ2-7, the V gene TRBV20-1; 9 bases are shared with TRBD2. The CDR3 contains 14 residues. The germline V gene encodes CDR1 DFQATT and CDR2 SNEGSKA (reference sequence). V dropped 6 bases and J dropped 0; count of bases not matched to a gene: 6. CDR3 sequence: CSAKAGGRSYEQYF. The DNA for the CDR3 is TGCAGTGCGAAAGCGGGGGGACGCTCCTACGAGCAGTACTTC.

The V gene is TRBV18, the J gene TRBJ1-6, with a weak D call TRBD1 (6 bases). This CDR3 comprises 14 residues. Trimming cost V 3 bases and J 9 bases, with 12 bases left between them. Germline loops: CDR1 KGHSH, CDR2 LQKENI. This CDR3 reads CASSPLEGGSPLHF. The CDR3, as DNA: TGTGCCAGCTCACCTCTCGAGGGGGGTTCACCCCTCCACTTT.

This clonotype is a singleton in its sample. The rearrangement links TRBV6-5 to TRBJ2-5; perhaps TRBD2 as D (6 bases). This CDR3 has 13 residues. Per germline, CDR1 MNHEY and CDR2 SVGAGI. The V end was cut by 5 bases, the J end by 9 bases, with 16 bases between. The CDR3 reads CASSRGILEAQYF. The CDR3 DNA sequence: TGTGCCAGCAGTCGCGGGATTCTTGAGGCCCAGTACTTC.

The CDR3 region is CASGPLHF. In DNA, the CDR3 is TGTGCCTCCGGACCCCTCCACTTT. The chain combines TRBV30 with TRBJ1-6; D uncertain. The V end lost 7 bases, the J end lost 12 bases, and 4 bases lay between the germline ends. The CDR3 totals 8 residues. CDR1 is GTSNPN, CDR2 SVGIG, per germline (reference sequence).

The V gene is TRBV5-4, the J gene TRBJ2-3; no clear D. This CDR3 has 13 residues. CDR1 SGHNT and CDR2 YYREEE come from the germline V gene (reference sequence). With 10 bases removed from V and 0 bases from J, the gap between germline ends came to 12 bases. This CDR3 is CAVPGRSTDTQYF. In nucleotides, the CDR3 is TGTGCCGTACCGGGCCGGAGCACAGATACGCAGTATTTT. Looking up the rest from reference TRBV5-4 and TRBJ2-3 gives the full variable domain: ETGVTQSPTHLIKTRGQQVTLRCSSQSGHNTVSWYQQALGQGPQFIFQYYREEENGRGNFPPRFSGLQFPNYSSELNVNALELDDSALYLCAVPGRSTDTQYFGPGTRLTVL.

The V and J genes are TRBV9 and TRBJ1-1, with 7 bases matching TRBD1. The CDR3 length is 14 residues. Unmatched junction bases numbered 7, after V lost 4 bases and J lost 4 bases. Germline V gene data show CDR1 as SGDLS and CDR2 as YYNGEE. As DNA, the CDR3 is TGTGCCAGCAGCTTAGGACAGGAAGCCACTGAAGCTTTCTTT. Encoded protein: CASSLGQEATEAFF.

This clonotype has only one observation. The chain uses TRBV4-1 and TRBJ2-5; D is unclear. CDR1 and CDR2 (germline): MGHRA, YSYEKL. Trimming took off 0 bases at V and 0 bases at J, with 11 bases between the two ends. This CDR3 has 16 amino acids. The CDR3 sequence is CASSQDVRPYQETQYF. The CDR3, as DNA: TGCGCCAGCAGCCAAGATGTCAGGCCTTACCAAGAGACCCAGTACTTC.

This clonotype has a single count. V and J are TRBV5-1 and TRBJ2-7, with TRBD2 identical over 10 bases. The trim removed 0 bases at V and 0 bases at J, leaving 0 bases unmatched. Germline V CDR1 and CDR2: SGHRS, YFSETQ. The CDR3 is 15 amino acids. CDR3 sequence reads: CASSLVAGGSYEQYF. Written as DNA, the CDR3 is TGCGCCAGCAGCTTGGTAGCGGGAGGCTCCTACGAGCAGTACTTC.

This chain uses TRBV7-8 with TRBJ1-6; possible D gene TRBD1, 5 bases. V was pared by 5 bases and J by 7 bases, with 18 bases between. The CDR3 loop spans 16 amino acids. The germline V gene has CDR1 SGHVS and CDR2 FQNEAQ. The CDR3 here is CASSGPGGNQNSPLHF. CDR3 DNA: TGTGCCAGCAGCGGCCCTGGGGGGAATCAGAATTCACCCCTCCACTTT.

V gene TRBV7-9 combines with J gene TRBJ1-1, with D unresolved. Germline V gives CDR1 SEHNR, CDR2 FQNEAQ (reference sequence). CDR3 length equals 14 residues. Trimming removed 6 bases from V and 1 base from J, with 12 bases in between. CDR3 loop: CASRRPRTNTEAFF. CDR3 bases: TGTGCCAGCAGGCGTCCAAGGACGAACACTGAAGCTTTCTTT.

The chain uses TRBV10-1 and TRBJ2-5; a possible D gene is TRBD2 (5 bases). The V end lost 2 bases, the J end lost 5 bases, and 12 bases lay between the germline ends. From germline, CDR1 is WNHNN and CDR2 SYGVQD (reference sequence). The CDR3 consists of 14 residues. The CDR3 loop is CASSEQRAAETQYF. CDR3 sequence (DNA): TGCGCCAGCAGTGAGCAGAGAGCGGCCGAGACCCAGTACTTC.

J is TRBJ2-1 and V is TRBV20-1; 9 bases line up with TRBD2. Germline CDR1 and CDR2: DFQATT and SNEGSKA (reference sequence). The CDR3 is 15 amino acids. V trimming: 6 bases; J trimming: 5 bases; junction bases outside the gene matches: 11. Here the CDR3 reads CSAVNSGRGDNEQFF. Here the CDR3 DNA reads TGCAGTGCCGTGAATAGCGGGAGAGGGGACAATGAGCAGTTCTTC.